Sequencing of this T cell receptor (beta chain) was carried out in a study of shared clonotypes between healthy human individuals. The table came from immunoSEQ multiplex PCR; TCRdb's copy has only in-frame clones and leaves some out. The sample yields about a million clones, 65% to 80% seen once. This CDR3 spans 13 amino acids. V shed 3 bases, J shed 3 bases, and the junction held 2 bases outside the gene matches. Germline V gene sequence: CDR1 SGHDN, CDR2 FVKESK. Donors were Caucasian adults residing in Nashville, Tennessee, USA. This clonotype originated in a man between 18 and 35 years old in good health. The sample was memory CD4+ T cells sorted from blood. Subset reported: CD45RA-negative fraction. The chain uses TRBV14 and TRBJ2-7, with 7 bases aligning to TRBD1. The chain's CDR3 is CASSQSGGYEQYF. CDR3 DNA: TGTGCCAGCAGCCAGTCAGGGGGCTACGAGCAGTACTTC.